The 25 T cell receptor beta chains below all came from one sample that was sequenced in a study of cytomegalovirus exposure and HLA in healthy donors. PCR amplification relied on 60 Vbeta primers (plus 13 Jbeta primers). The protocol was immunoSEQ multiplex PCR, while the TCRdb copy is restricted to in-frame clones and leaves out a portion. This table holds 150,000 to 200,000 clones, roughly four fifths found once. Sequenced sample: PBMCs. Receptors originate from a woman in her fifties or sixties in good health and CMV-seropositive.

The chain joins TRBV6-5 to TRBJ1-2; D might be TRBD1 (5 bases). The CDR3 is made up of 15 amino acids. Germline lookup yields CDR1 MNHEY and CDR2 SVGAGI. V gave up 0 bases and J gave up 4 bases, with 12 bases separating them. The CDR3 loop is CASSYSGQLRYGYTF. CDR3 DNA: TGTGCCAGCAGTTACTCGGGGCAGCTTCGCTATGGCTACACCTTC.

The chain joins TRBV5-1 to TRBJ2-3; no definite D call. The germline CDR1 and CDR2 sequences are SGHRS and YFSETQ. This CDR3 is 14 amino acids long. V shed 0 bases and J shed 3 bases, with 8 bases lying between them. CDR3 residues: CASSLAPRTDTQYF. The CDR3 DNA follows: TGCGCCAGCAGCTTGGCTCCGAGGACAGATACGCAGTATTTT.

The genes are TRBV27 and TRBJ2-7, with D possibly matching TRBD1 (5 bases). The CDR3 totals 16 residues. Germline V CDR1 and CDR2: MNHEY, SMNVEV (reference sequence). The V gene lost 4 bases and the J gene lost 1 base, with 17 bases spanning the gap. In nucleotides, the CDR3 is TGTGCCAGCAGTTCACACCCCCCAGGGCGGTCCTACGAGCAGTACTTC. Its protein product is CASSSHPPGRSYEQYF.

The rearrangement links TRBV10-1 to TRBJ1-5; TRBD1 is a possible D gene (6 bases). The CDR3 is 13 residues long. CDR1 WNHNN and CDR2 SYGVQD come from the germline V gene (reference sequence). The germline V and J ends were trimmed by 3 bases and 9 bases, with 12 bases remaining between them. The CDR3 DNA reads as TGCGCCAGCAGTGATACAGGGAATTGGCCCCAGCATTTT. Protein product: CASSDTGNWPQHF.

This clone was recorded a few times. The chain combines TRBV7-9 with TRBJ2-2; D is undetermined. The germline CDR1 and CDR2 sequences are SEHNR and FQNEAQ (reference sequence). Between the trimmed V and J ends, which lost 2 bases and 7 bases, there was a span of 5 bases. The CDR3 runs 12 residues. The CDR3 protein is CASSLPIGELFF. In DNA form, the CDR3 reads TGTGCCAGCAGCTTACCCATCGGGGAGCTGTTTTTT.

The chain recombines TRBV15 with TRBJ1-4, with D unresolved. Germline-derived CDR1 and CDR2 are LNHNV and YYDKDF (reference sequence). This CDR3 has 14 residues. V dropped 5 bases and J dropped 4 bases, with 11 bases sitting between them. The chain's CDR3 is CATSPGRVNEKLFF. The CDR3 DNA follows: TGTGCCACCAGCCCCGGCCGGGTTAATGAAAAACTGTTTTTT.

The V and J genes are TRBV2 and TRBJ1-5, with 7 positions matching TRBD1. Germline V gene data show CDR1 as SNHLY and CDR2 as FYNNEI. This CDR3 comprises 16 residues. With V trimmed by 3 bases and J by 1 base, 6 bases remained unmatched. CDR3 sequence reads: CASSERGRESNQPQHF. CDR3 coding DNA: TGTGCCAGCAGTGAGAGGGGGCGCGAGAGCAATCAGCCCCAGCATTTT.

This rearrangement joins TRBV29-1 to TRBJ2-7; TRBD2 matches at 7 bases. V dropped 6 bases and J dropped 6; count of bases not matched to a gene: 11. The CDR3 sequence is 13 residues long. From germline, CDR1 is SQVTM and CDR2 ANQGSEA. CDR3 region: CSVGKQGLSEQYF. The CDR3 region has the DNA TGCAGCGTAGGGAAGCAGGGACTAAGCGAGCAGTACTTC.

The chain is built from TRBV19 and TRBJ2-5; perhaps TRBD2 as D (6 bases). Germline V gives CDR1 LNHDA, CDR2 SQIVND (reference sequence). V shed 4 bases and J shed 2 bases, with 17 bases lying between them. The CDR3 has 16 residues. CDR3 sequence (DNA): TGTGCCAGTAGTAACCTACCGGGACTCAGACAAGAGACCCAGTACTTC. Translating gives CASSNLPGLRQETQYF.

This rearrangement joins TRBV6-6 to TRBJ2-5, with a weak D call TRBD1 (6 bases). Germline loops: CDR1 MNHNY, CDR2 SVGAGI (reference sequence). Deletions cut 5 bases from V and 5 bases from J, with 18 bases between. The CDR3 has 15 amino acids. CDR3 bases: TGTGCCAGCAGTCAACAGGGACCCCGCGGGGAGACCCAGTACTTC. It codes for CASSQQGPRGETQYF.

CDR3 DNA: TGTGCCAGCAGTTTACAGGGACAGGACTTCGACAATGAGCAGTTCTTC. Protein: CASSLQGQDFDNEQFF. The V call is TRBV27, the J call TRBJ2-1, with 8 positions matching TRBD1. After removal of 2 bases from V and 5 bases from J, the junction contained 8 bases not matched to a gene. Germline CDR1 and CDR2: MNHEY and SMNVEV (reference sequence). The CDR3 loop spans 16 amino acids.

J is TRBJ1-4 and V is TRBV4-1; TRBD1 aligns across 7 bases. The J segment lost 0 bases and the V segment lost 4 bases, leaving 5 bases of the junction unmatched. This CDR3 is 16 amino acids long. Germline loops: CDR1 MGHRA, CDR2 YSYEKL. This chain's CDR3 is CASSLDREATNEKLFF. The CDR3 coding sequence is TGCGCCAGCAGCCTTGACAGGGAAGCAACTAATGAAAAACTGTTTTTT.

This clone has just a few counts. The CDR3: CASSLEGQGRKAFF. CDR3 sequence (DNA): TGTGCCAGCAGCTTGGAAGGACAGGGGAGGAAAGCTTTCTTT. The J gene is TRBJ1-1, the V gene TRBV5-4, with TRBD1 matching 9 bases. Germline trimming cut 0 bases from V and 9 bases from J; bases unmatched to any gene: 6. The germline V gene encodes CDR1 SGHNT and CDR2 YYREEE (reference sequence). The CDR3 has 14 residues. The whole variable domain, remainder taken from reference TRBV5-4 and TRBJ1-1, is ETGVTQSPTHLIKTRGQQVTLRCSSQSGHNTVSWYQQALGQGPQFIFQYYREEENGRGNFPPRFSGLQFPNYSSELNVNALELDDSALYLCASSLEGQGRKAFFGQGTRLTVV.

The J gene is TRBJ1-1, the V gene TRBV10-3, with 7 nucleotides matching TRBD1. The CDR3 length is 14 residues. The J segment lost 1 base and the V segment lost 10 bases, leaving 9 bases of the junction unmatched. Germline-derived CDR1 and CDR2 are ENHRY and SYGVKD. The CDR3 DNA reads TGTGCCACCAAGACAGGGAGTGAGAACACTGAAGCTTTCTTT. This sequence encodes CATKTGSENTEAFF.

As DNA, the CDR3 is TGTGCTAGTGGTTCTCGGGGGGGCCGGGGAACAGATACGCAGTATTTT. Protein product: CASGSRGGRGTDTQYF. The chain carries TRBV12-5 and TRBJ2-3; TRBD2 matches 8 bases. This CDR3 contains 16 residues. Germline assignment: CDR1 LGHNT and CDR2 FRNRAP. The junction had 9 bases not matched to a gene; V was cut back by 4 bases and J by 3 bases.

The rearrangement links TRBV19 to TRBJ1-3, with D possibly TRBD1 on 5 matching bases. The V gene's germline CDR1 is LNHDA and CDR2 SQIVND (reference sequence). The CDR3 extends over 11 amino acids. CDR3 bases: TGTGCGGCAGGGTTTAGAAACACCATATATTTT. Translation gives CAAGFRNTIYF. Together with reference TRBV19 and TRBJ1-3, the CDR3 gives the full variable domain: DGGITQSPKYLFRKEGQNVTLSCEQNLNHDAMYWYRQDPGQGLRLIYYSQIVNDFQKGDIAEGYSVSREKKESFPLTVTSAQKNPTAFYLCAAGFRNTIYFGEGSWLTVV.

The table lists this clone with a few counts. The rearrangement links TRBV6-1 to TRBJ1-2; the D is unclear. V was pared by 0 bases and J by 8 bases, with 13 bases between. Germline values: CDR1 MNHNS, CDR2 SASEGT. This CDR3 has 14 residues. Here the CDR3 reads CASSEAPNFGGYTF. As DNA, the CDR3 is TGTGCCAGCAGTGAAGCGCCCAACTTCGGGGGCTACACCTTC.

The CDR3 region is CASSFPGFGNTIYF. CDR3 bases: TGTGCCAGCAGCTTCCCGGGTTTTGGAAACACCATATATTTT. This sequence joins TRBV11-2 and TRBJ1-3, with no clear D. The CDR3 is 14 residues long. V was pared by 3 bases and J by 3 bases, with 9 bases between. Germline CDR1 reads SGHAT; CDR2 reads FQNNGV.

This rearrangement joins TRBV11-2 to TRBJ1-2; D not resolved. With 4 bases removed from V and 3 bases from J, the gap between germline ends came to 6 bases. The CDR3 sequence is 12 residues long. The germline gives CDR1 SGHAT, CDR2 FQNNGV. CDR3 residues: CASSSRDYGYTF. The CDR3 coding sequence is TGTGCCAGCAGCTCCCGGGACTATGGCTACACCTTC.

The chain has TRBV14 and TRBJ1-2; D may be TRBD1 (5 bases). Germline V lookup: CDR1 SGHDN, CDR2 FVKESK. The CDR3 consists of 18 residues. Trimming took 5 bases from V and 4 from J, leaving 26 bases between them. The DNA for the CDR3 is TGTGCCAGCAGCGAAGTGGGGCAGCCCCTGGTGAACGGCTATGGCTACACCTTC. Amino acids: CASSEVGQPLVNGYGYTF. The full variable domain, its missing parts supplied by reference TRBV14 and TRBJ1-2, is EAGVTQFPSHSVIEKGQTVTLRCDPISGHDNLYWYRRVMGKEIKFLLHFVKESKQDESGMPNNRFLAERTGGTYSTLKVQPAELEDSGVYFCASSEVGQPLVNGYGYTFGSGTRLTVV.

The V and J genes are TRBV25-1 and TRBJ2-3, with 12 bases that match TRBD2. Germline CDR1 and CDR2: MGHDK and SYGVNS. J gave up 1 base and V 4 bases, and 3 bases lay outside the gene matches. The CDR3 has 16 residues. The CDR3 DNA is TGTGCCAGCAGTGCGACTAGCGGGGGCCGCACAGATACGCAGTATTTT. Amino acid sequence: CASSATSGGRTDTQYF.

The gene calls are TRBV30 and TRBJ2-7; possible D gene TRBD1, 5 bases. The CDR3 runs 14 residues. CDR1 and CDR2 from the germline V gene are GTSNPN and SVGIG (reference sequence). V shed 4 bases and J shed 2 bases, with 15 bases lying between them. CDR3 protein: CAWKAAGIAYEQYF. The CDR3 DNA follows: TGTGCCTGGAAGGCCGCAGGGATCGCCTACGAGCAGTACTTC.

The rearrangement joins TRBV6-1 to TRBJ1-1; TRBD1 agrees at 9 bases. The CDR3 runs 15 residues. V gave up 6 bases and J gave up 6 bases; unmatched junction bases: 11. CDR1 MNHNS and CDR2 SASEGT come from the germline V gene. This CDR3 is CASRRQGGKGAEAFF. Written as DNA, the CDR3 is TGTGCCAGCAGGCGACAGGGGGGAAAGGGCGCTGAAGCTTTCTTT.

This clone has a handful of counts. The rearrangement links TRBV9 to TRBJ1-5; D is undetermined. The ends were cut back, 0 bases at V and 6 bases at J, with 10 bases in the middle. The CDR3 runs 14 residues. Germline CDR1 SGDLS, CDR2 YYNGEE. CDR3 nucleotides: TGTGCCAGCAGCGTAGGGCCGGAGCTTCAGCCCCAGCATTTT. It codes for CASSVGPELQPQHF.

CDR3 DNA sequence: TGTGCCAGCAGAAAGGCGGGACAGGGTTATCAGCCCCAGCATTTT. Translating gives CASRKAGQGYQPQHF. The chain carries TRBV6-1 and TRBJ1-5; 9 positions match TRBD1. The J segment lost 5 bases and the V segment lost 6 bases, leaving 8 bases of the junction unmatched. In germline, CDR1 is MNHNS, CDR2 SASEGT. The CDR3 totals 15 residues.